The present T cell receptor beta chain was sequenced within a study of tumor and adjacent non-tumor tissue in lung cancer (dated by TCRdb to between 2018 and 2020). About the full investigation: By cancer type, the cohort comprised eleven to twelve adenocarcinoma patients, a couple of squamous cell carcinoma patients and 1 small cell lung cancer patient. A total of some 130,000,000 productive TCRbeta reads were generated by sequencing, corresponding to an average of roughly 4.1 million reads per sample. TCRbeta CDR3 sequencing was performed on around 30 paired specimens, with one tumor sample and one normal lung sample collected per patient. Using bulk TCRbeta repertoires from under 17 lung cancer patients, the study set lung tumor tissue side by side with matched distant non-tumor lung tissue. Among the 15 or so patients, ages ranged from about 31 to 80 years, around ten were men and 5 were women, and disease was TNM stage I to III. Broader findings and caveats from the paper: Tumor tissue showed significantly greater TCR diversity (inverse Simpson) than normal lung tissue (roughly 390 vs 170, P = 0.0075, Mann-Whitney U test). Peripheral blood was not sequenced, so blood TCRbeta repertoires in these lung cancer patients were not examined. Neither the sequencing platform nor unique molecular identifiers are named or mentioned anywhere in the methods. The top 100 clones made up a significantly larger cumulative share of the repertoire in normal lung than in tumor tissue. Only approximately 16 patients were included in the cohort, and the need for larger samples and more detailed clinical data was noted by the authors. TCR diversity was significantly higher in younger patients, and greater tumor TCR diversity was associated with shorter overall survival and shorter disease-free survival.

Libraries were prepared through multiplex PCR. Sequencer: Illumina HiSeq 2500. TCRbeta libraries were constructed through three rounds of nested PCR with primers (Table S4) according to protocols adapted from ARM-PCR. PCR products of 200-500 bp were gel-excised and purified with the QIAquick gel extraction kit before sequencing. As for the authors' bioinformatics: Trimmomatic was used to clean the reads, FLASH was used to merge the reads into complete CDR3 sequences, and MiTCR was used to assign the reads to V(D)J germline segments. Clonal diversity was calculated as the inverse Simpson's index using VDJtools. In-frame sequences without a premature stop codon were defined as productive reads. Clones were called with MiXCR by TCRdb after fastp trimmed the public reads at Q25, and only in-frame beta chains were retained. Rows with one shared CDR3 protein collapse into an entry with the most common genes and DNA. These V and J calls originate from TCRdb's pipeline instead of the authors' own analysis. The sample yields fewer than 100,000 distinct CDR3 sequences; roughly three quarters were counted once. The leading ten clones occupy about a fifth of the sample.

As for this clonotype: Its antigen is not yet known. It has no much larger one-base neighbor in the sample; base qualities were not kept.

RNA was isolated from bulk, unsorted tissue, and RNA quality was assessed with a NanoDrop ND-1000 and an Agilent 2100. Normal lung samples were distant non-tumor tissue taken more than 3 cm from the tumor edge. Newly diagnosed lung cancer patients without prior chemotherapy who had been admitted for thoracic surgery in China between August and November 2014 were enrolled as donors. The study excluded patients who had received radiotherapy or chemotherapy before or who had another cancer at the same time. Pieces of surgical tissue measuring about 1-2.1 cm3 were kept in RNAlater solution and stored at -80 degrees C until use. The CDR3 spans 16 residues, from the cysteine through the phenylalanine. Just the 48-base CDR3 DNA is kept, in frame starting at base 1. Taken from the germline V gene, the CDR1 and CDR2 loops are SGHAT and FQNNGV.

This clonotype originated in a woman aged 50 to 65 with non-small cell lung cancer. Source material: distant non-tumor lung tissue. Rearrangement joined TRBV11-2 to TRBJ2-1; TRBD2 is a weak D gene call, 6 bases matching. CDR3 reads: CVSSLEPGEGFTEQFF. The bases read TGTGTCAGTAGCTTGGAACCGGGAGAGGGATTCACTGAGCAGTTCTTC.